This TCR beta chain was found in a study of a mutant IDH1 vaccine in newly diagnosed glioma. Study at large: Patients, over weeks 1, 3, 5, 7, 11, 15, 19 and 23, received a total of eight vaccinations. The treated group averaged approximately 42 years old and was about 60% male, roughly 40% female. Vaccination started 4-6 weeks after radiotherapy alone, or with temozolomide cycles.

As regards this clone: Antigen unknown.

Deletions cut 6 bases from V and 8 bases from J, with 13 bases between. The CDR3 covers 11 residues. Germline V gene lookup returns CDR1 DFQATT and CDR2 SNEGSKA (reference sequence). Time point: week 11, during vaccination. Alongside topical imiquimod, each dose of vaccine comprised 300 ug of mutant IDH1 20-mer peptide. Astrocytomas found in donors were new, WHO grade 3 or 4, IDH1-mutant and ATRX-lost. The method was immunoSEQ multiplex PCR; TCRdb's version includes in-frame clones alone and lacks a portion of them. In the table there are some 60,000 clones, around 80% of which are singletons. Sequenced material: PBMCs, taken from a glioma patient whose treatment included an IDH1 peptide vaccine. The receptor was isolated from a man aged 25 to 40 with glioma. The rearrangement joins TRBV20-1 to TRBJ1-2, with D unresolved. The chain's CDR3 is CSARHGRGYTF. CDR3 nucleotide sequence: TGCAGTGCCCGCCACGGGCGAGGCTACACCTTC.